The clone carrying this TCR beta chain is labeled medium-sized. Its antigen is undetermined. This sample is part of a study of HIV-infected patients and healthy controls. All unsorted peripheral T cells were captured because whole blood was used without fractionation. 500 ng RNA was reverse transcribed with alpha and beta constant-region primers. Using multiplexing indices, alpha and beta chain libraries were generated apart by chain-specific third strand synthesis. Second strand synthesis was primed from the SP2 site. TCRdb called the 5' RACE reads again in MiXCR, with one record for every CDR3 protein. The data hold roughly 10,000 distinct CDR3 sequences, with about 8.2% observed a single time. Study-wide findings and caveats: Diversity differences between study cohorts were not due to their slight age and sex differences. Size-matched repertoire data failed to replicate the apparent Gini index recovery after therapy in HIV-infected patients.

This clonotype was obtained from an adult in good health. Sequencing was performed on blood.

CDR3 region: CASSLGLSGSPSTDTQYF. The CDR3 nucleotides are TGTGCCAGCAGCTTAGGGCTTAGCGGGAGCCCCAGCACAGATACGCAGTATTTT. The chain combines TRBV7-2 with TRBJ2-3; TRBD2 agrees at 9 bases. CDR1 and CDR2 from the germline V gene are SGHTA and FQGNSA. J was trimmed by 0 bases and V by 1 base; bases with no gene match: 8. This CDR3 is 18 amino acids long.